Listed below are T cell receptor beta chains from one sample, sequenced in a study of human T cells and chemical hapten exposure. TCRdb ran MiXCR on the RACE reads and lists one entry per CDR3 protein. The sample contains some 300,000 distinct CDR3 sequences, 5% to 6.5% of which appear only once. The sample was whole blood, taken in connection with sensitization to the hapten diphenylcyclopropenone (DPC). Receptors were obtained from a young woman with alopecia areata. Some clones in this sample may be carry-over from other donors' samples. The CDR3 runs from the conserved cysteine through the conserved F or W. The D gene is left open where the match is weak. The listing skips clone size in some rows; elsewhere it reads once, few, many or a size class.

>14|.|many|TRBJ1-1|TRBV20-1
TGCAGTGGGACCCGTCCAGGGGTTAGCACTGAAGCTTTCTTT
CSGTRPGVSTEAFF
>17|TRBD2|few|TRBJ2-1|TRBV6-2/TRBV6-3
TGTGCCAGCAGTTACTCGAATCCAAGCGGGGGACATAATGAGCAGTTCTTC
CASSYSNPSGGHNEQFF
>18|TRBD1|few|TRBJ1-5|TRBV5-8
TGTGCCAGCAGCGGAGGGGACAGGGGGCTTTTGAGCAATCAGCCCCAGCATTTT
CASSGGDRGLLSNQPQHF
>14|.|many|TRBJ2-1|TRBV12-3/TRBV12-4
TGTGCCAGCAGCATTCTGACTGTTCCCAATGAGCAGTTCTTC
CASSILTVPNEQFF
>16|TRBD1|.|TRBJ1-1|TRBV28
TGTGCCAGCAGTCCCGCCTCGACAGGGGACGACACTGAAGCTTTCTTT
CASSPASTGDDTEAFF
>15|.|many|TRBJ2-3|TRBV28
TGTGCCAGCAGTTTCTTTGCGGGGCGGACAGATACGCAGTATTTT
CASSFFAGRTDTQYF
>15|TRBD2|many|TRBJ2-1|TRBV7-2
TGTGCCAGCAGCTCGGGACTAGCGGGCGGGAATGAGCAGTTCTTC
CASSSGLAGGNEQFF
>16|TRBD2|.|TRBJ2-7|TRBV20-1
TGCAGTGCTAGGGGACTAGCGGGGGGCCGGACCTACGAGCAGTACTTC
CSARGLAGGRTYEQYF
>15|TRBD2|.|TRBJ2-2|TRBV2
TGTGCGGGCCCAAGCGGGGGGGCGATCACCGGGGAGCTGTTTTTT
CAGPSGGAITGELFF
>15|.|few|TRBJ2-7|TRBV3-1
TGTGCCAGCAGCCAAGACCCGCGACACCGCTACGAGCAGTACTTC
CASSQDPRHRYEQYF
>14|.|many|TRBJ1-5|TRBV5-6
TGTGCCAGCAGCTTAGCTAGGGACAATCAGCCCCAGCATTTT
CASSLARDNQPQHF
>14|.|few|TRBJ1-4|TRBV6-2/TRBV6-3
TGTGCCAGCAGTGCGGTTTCAACTAATGAAAAACTGTTTTTT
CASSAVSTNEKLFF
>15|.|.|TRBJ1-1|TRBV4-3
TGCGCCAGCAGCCAAGCGGTTGACGGAAGAACGGGAGCTTTCTTT
CASSQAVDGRTGAFF
>14|TRBD1|few|TRBJ1-1|TRBV11-1
TGTGCCAGCAGCTACAACCCGGGACAGCCCGAAGCTTTCTTT
CASSYNPGQPEAFF
>16|TRBD1|few|TRBJ2-7|TRBV18
TGTGCCAGCTCACCACCGGAGGTCCAGGGGGCCTACGAGCAGTACTTC
CASSPPEVQGAYEQYF
>16|.|many|TRBJ2-3|TRBV5-1
TGCGCCAGCAGCGTCGATCAGGGGTTCAGCACAGATACGCAGTATTTT
CASSVDQGFSTDTQYF
>16|.|many|TRBJ1-2|TRBV4-3
TGCGCCAGCAGCCAAGATCGGCTGAACAGATTCTATGGCTACACCTTC
CASSQDRLNRFYGYTF